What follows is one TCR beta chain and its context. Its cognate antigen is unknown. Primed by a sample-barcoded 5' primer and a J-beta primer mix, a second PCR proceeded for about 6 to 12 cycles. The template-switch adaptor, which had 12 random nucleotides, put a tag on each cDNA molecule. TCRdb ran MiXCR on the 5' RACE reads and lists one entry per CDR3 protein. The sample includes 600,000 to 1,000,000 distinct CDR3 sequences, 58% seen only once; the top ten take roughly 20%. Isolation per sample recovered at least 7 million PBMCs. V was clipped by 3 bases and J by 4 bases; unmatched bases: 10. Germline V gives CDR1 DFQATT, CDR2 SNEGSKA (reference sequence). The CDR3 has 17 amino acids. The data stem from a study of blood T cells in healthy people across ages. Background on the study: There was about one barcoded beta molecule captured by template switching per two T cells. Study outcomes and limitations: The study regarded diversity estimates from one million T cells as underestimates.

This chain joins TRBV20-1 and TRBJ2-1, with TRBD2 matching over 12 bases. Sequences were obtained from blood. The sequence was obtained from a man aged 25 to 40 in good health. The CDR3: CSARLDQLAGGYNEQFF. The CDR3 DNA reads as TGCAGTGCTAGGTTAGACCAACTAGCGGGGGGATACAATGAGCAGTTCTTC.